These 14 T cell receptor beta chains were all obtained from the same sample, sequenced in a study of monozygotic twins with inflammatory bowel disease. TCRdb re-called the 5' RACE reads, yielding one record per CDR3 amino acid sequence without DNA. The sample yields fewer than 550,000 distinct CDR3 sequences, of which the top ten take up around 2.4%. Sequencing was done on a sample of blood. These receptors originate from a human donor with ulcerative colitis or Crohn's disease, or a healthy co-twin of an affected twin (not recorded which).

The chain employs TRBV5-5 and TRBJ2-5; the TRBD1 assignment by TCRdb is unverifiable without DNA. CDR1 SGHKS and CDR2 YYEKEE come from the germline V gene (reference sequence). There are 15 residues in the CDR3. CDR3 region: CASSPGPAGEETQYF.

The V and J genes are TRBV29-1 and TRBJ2-5; TCRdb's assignment of TRBD1 cannot be checked, as there is no DNA. The CDR3 is made up of 13 amino acids. Germline V gene sequence: CDR1 SQVTM, CDR2 ANQGSEA. The CDR3 protein is CSVEKGVWETQYF.

V and J are TRBV29-1 and TRBJ2-3; TCRdb lists TRBD1, though no DNA is available to test this call. Germline V gene lookup returns CDR1 SQVTM and CDR2 ANQGSEA. The CDR3 is 13 residues long. The CDR3: CSARGQGRDTQYF.

The V call is TRBV5-6, the J call TRBJ1-1. CDR3 size: 17 residues. Germline CDR1 reads SGHDT; CDR2 reads YYEEEE. The CDR3 spells CASSLGGGRGANTEAFF.

The chain uses TRBV28 and TRBJ2-4; TCRdb's D call, TRBD2, is unchecked because there is no DNA. Germline V gives CDR1 MDHEN, CDR2 SYDVKM. The CDR3 loop spans 14 amino acids. The CDR3 region is CASSFPPRGNIQYF.

The V and J genes are TRBV27 and TRBJ1-2. Germline-derived CDR1 and CDR2 are MNHEY and SMNVEV (reference sequence). CDR3 length: 13 amino acids. CDR3 sequence: CASSKGLSYGYTF.

The chain has TRBV20-1 and TRBJ1-1; TCRdb proposes TRBD1, but this gene call is untestable without DNA. The length of the CDR3 is 13 residues. CDR1 and CDR2 (germline): DFQATT, SNEGSKA (reference sequence). The CDR3 spells CSRPGVGNTEAFF.

This chain joins TRBV12-3 or TRBV12-4 and TRBJ1-1. This CDR3 has 14 amino acids. CDR3 in amino acids: CASSFLGSNTEAFF.

The CDR3 loop is CASSVSGEPYNEQFF. The gene calls are TRBV9 and TRBJ2-1. CDR1 SGDLS and CDR2 YYNGEE come from the germline V gene. This CDR3 is 15 amino acids long.

The V and J genes are TRBV28 and TRBJ1-1. The germline V gene encodes CDR1 MDHEN and CDR2 SYDVKM. This CDR3 spans 13 amino acids. The CDR3 reads CASTSPSHTEAFF.

The chain carries TRBV7-9 and TRBJ2-3. CDR3 length equals 11 residues. In germline, CDR1 is SEHNR, CDR2 FQNEAQ (reference sequence). The chain's CDR3 is CASSSQQTQYF. Drawing the rest from reference TRBV7-9 and TRBJ2-3, the complete variable domain is DTGVSQNPRHKITKRGQNVTFRCDPISEHNRLYWYRQTLGQGPEFLTYFQNEAQLEKSRLLSDRFSAERPKGSFSTLEIQRTEQGDSAMYLCASSSQQTQYFGPGTRLTVL.

The CDR3 region is CASSTSGRRSDTQYF. The chain couples TRBV6-2 or TRBV6-3 to TRBJ2-3; the TCRdb call, TRBD2, lacks DNA for checking. Germline CDR1 reads MNHEY; CDR2 reads SVGEGT. The CDR3 is made up of 15 amino acids.

The chain combines TRBV2 with TRBJ1-5. CDR1 is SNHLY, CDR2 FYNNEI, per germline. The CDR3 is 13 amino acids. The CDR3 reads CASKGGGDQPQHF. The variable domain in full, completed from reference TRBV2 and TRBJ1-5, reads EPEVTQTPSHQVTQMGQEVILRCVPISNHLYFYWYRQILGQKVEFLVSFYNNEISEKSEIFDDQFSVERPDGSNFTLKIRSTKLEDSAMYFCASKGGGDQPQHFGDGTRLSIL.

V is TRBV5-1 and J is TRBJ1-6; TCRdb's D call, TRBD1, is unchecked because there is no DNA. Germline-derived CDR1 and CDR2 are SGHRS and YFSETQ. The CDR3 extends over 15 amino acids. CDR3 in amino acids: CASSSRWDGNSPLHF.